The clone carrying this T cell receptor beta chain was picked up a small number of times. What it binds is not known. The V and J ends lost 3 bases and 0 bases, in that order; junction bases with no gene match: 1. The CDR3 sequence is 15 residues long. Germline CDR1 is DFQATT and CDR2 is SNEGSKA (reference sequence). Library preparation for TCR beta used quantitative 5'-RACE with molecular barcodes. Each CDR3 protein is one row after TCRdb ran MiXCR on the 5' RACE reads. The sample records roughly 150,000 distinct CDR3 sequences, under 35% being singletons. The sample originates from a study of CD8 T cells in ankylosing spondylitis. Overall study results and limits: Some motif variants were previously reported in reactive arthritis synovial fluid and blood. Blood of patients with ankylosing spondylitis appeared to be characterized by a TCR beta motif of several highly homologous variants.

The chain is built from TRBV20-1 and TRBJ2-5; 13 bases map to TRBD2. The receptor was derived from a male donor with ankylosing spondylitis. The sequencing input was synovial fluid, either unsorted or a sorted T cell fraction (not recorded which). The CDR3 DNA reads TGCAGTGCTAGGGGGACTAGCGGGGACCAAGAGACCCAGTACTTC. Amino acids: CSARGTSGDQETQYF.